The TCR beta chain described here comes from a study of T cells in Graves' hyperthyroidism and ophthalmopathy. Notes on the study in general: Most thyroid clonotypes expanded above 0.001 were also detected in blood. Onset of ophthalmopathy came a median 6.5 months after the model predicted it. Researchers report that a 13 V-J model separated ophthalmopathy from stable hyperthyroidism.

This CDR3 region has 16 residues. With 5 bases removed from V and 8 bases from J, the gap between germline ends came to 22 bases. The germline gives CDR1 GTSNPN, CDR2 SVGIG (reference sequence). Comments on this clonotype: Its matching antigen is unknown.

Patients having uncontrolled infection, another autoimmune disease, pregnancy or lactation were not included. The TCR beta CDR3 regions underwent amplification using RNA transcripts as the source. Primed by the HTBI set, a first-round RT-PCR was run on the TCR CDR3. TCRdb used MiXCR to reprocess the multiplex PCR reads, holding one entry per CDR3 protein. The sample shows hundreds of thousands of distinct CDR3 sequences, roughly 14% of them seen only once. Sample: blood. J is TRBJ1-6 and V is TRBV30; D is unclear. This receptor was obtained from a woman between 40 and 50 years old with Graves' ophthalmopathy. Written as DNA, the CDR3 is TGTGCCTGGGAGGTTGCGGCCCGGACGTATGATTCACCCCTCCACTTT. Translating it yields CAWEVAARTYDSPLHF.